Following are 24 T cell receptor beta chains from one sample sequenced in a study of shared clonotypes between healthy human individuals. Using immunoSEQ multiplex PCR, the repertoire was profiled, and TCRdb retains in-frame clones only, with some absent. This sample has about 2.4 million clones, with roughly 93% found just once. The material sequenced was naive CD4+ T cells from PBMCs. The sample's subset: CD45RA+ positively selected. The receptors come from a young man in good health. Some clones in this sample may be carry-over from other donors' samples.

The V and J genes are TRBV19 and TRBJ1-1, with a tentative D call TRBD1 (5 bases). The CDR3 covers 13 residues. Trimming stripped 2 bases from V and 6 bases from J, with 10 bases between. Germline CDR1 reads LNHDA; CDR2 reads SQIVND (reference sequence). CDR3 sequence: CASSIQGGAEAFF. CDR3 DNA: TGTGCCAGTAGTATACAGGGAGGCGCTGAAGCTTTCTTT.

The chain carries TRBV5-1 and TRBJ1-1, with D possibly TRBD1 on 5 matching bases. V lost 0 bases and J 4 bases, leaving 19 bases between the germline ends. CDR3 length equals 17 residues. Germline V gene sequence: CDR1 SGHRS, CDR2 YFSETQ. This CDR3 is CASSLEGFPGWGTEAFF. The CDR3 nucleotides read TGCGCCAGCAGCTTGGAAGGCTTTCCAGGGTGGGGCACTGAAGCTTTCTTT.

J is TRBJ1-3 and V is TRBV5-1; the D gene is possibly TRBD1 (5 bases). V was cut by 4 bases and J by 5 bases, with 13 bases left in between. CDR3 length equals 14 residues. Germline loops: CDR1 SGHRS, CDR2 YFSETQ. The DNA of the CDR3 is TGCGCCAGCAGCCCAGGGACCGCGAGAAACACCATATATTTT. The encoded protein is CASSPGTARNTIYF.

The V call is TRBV5-1, the J call TRBJ1-2; 7 nucleotides agree with TRBD1. The germline CDR1 and CDR2 sequences are SGHRS and YFSETQ. This CDR3 region has 15 residues. V lost 2 bases to trimming and J lost 6 bases; unmatched junction nucleotides: 10. The DNA for the CDR3 is TGCGCCAGCAGCTTAGACCCCCAGGGGGTCCATGGCTACACCTTC. Protein sequence: CASSLDPQGVHGYTF.

The rearrangement joins TRBV11-2 to TRBJ2-7; 7 bases match TRBD2. The CDR3 runs 11 residues. J lost 3 bases, V lost 8 bases, and 1 base had no gene match. Germline assignment: CDR1 SGHAT and CDR2 FQNNGV. This CDR3 is CASGRVYEQYF. The CDR3 DNA reads TGTGCCAGCGGGAGGGTCTACGAGCAGTACTTC.

This chain links TRBV5-1 with TRBJ2-1; the D is unclear. Trimming removed 3 bases at V and 10 bases at J, with 14 bases between. Germline CDR1 and CDR2: SGHRS and YFSETQ. There are 13 residues in the CDR3. The DNA for the CDR3 is TGCGCCAGCAGCTCGGCTAGAGCTGGAGAGCAGTTCTTC. Its protein is CASSSARAGEQFF.

The chain is built from TRBV6-1 and TRBJ1-2; D possibly corresponds to TRBD1 (5 bases). The germline gives CDR1 MNHNS, CDR2 SASEGT. This CDR3 has 17 residues. V shed 0 bases and J shed 5 bases, with 19 bases lying between them. The CDR3 nucleotides read TGTGCCAGCAGTGAAGCGCTAGGAATGGTGGCAGGGTATGGCTACACCTTC. Protein: CASSEALGMVAGYGYTF.

The V gene is TRBV11-1, the J gene TRBJ2-2; 10 bases match TRBD1. The CDR3 is made up of 15 amino acids. Germline lookup yields CDR1 SGHAT and CDR2 FQDESV (reference sequence). Trimming at V came to 5 bases and at J to 4 bases, leaving 4 bases not matched to a gene. In DNA form, the CDR3 reads TGTGCCAGCAGCCGAGGGACAGGGGCCACCGGGGAGCTGTTTTTT. Translation: CASSRGTGATGELFF.

This clone showed up just once. The CDR3 here is CATSRGSSYNEQFF. The CDR3, as DNA: TGTGCCACCAGTCGCGGCAGCTCCTACAATGAGCAGTTCTTC. This chain connects TRBV9 to TRBJ2-1; no firm D call. The CDR3 is made up of 14 amino acids. CDR1 and CDR2 (germline): SGDLS, YYNGEE. Trimming shortened V by 9 bases and J by 0 bases, and 13 bases separated the two germline ends. Drawing the rest from reference TRBV9 and TRBJ2-1, the complete variable domain is DSGVTQTPKHLITATGQRVTLRCSPRSGDLSVYWYQQSLDQGLQFLIQYYNGEERAKGNILERFSAQQFPDLHSELNLSSLELGDSALYFCATSRGSSYNEQFFGPGTRLTVL.

DNA of the CDR3: TGTGCCAGCAGTCCGAGTAAGGGACGTAGCAATCAGCCCCAGCATTTT. Translating it yields CASSPSKGRSNQPQHF. This chain connects TRBV28 to TRBJ1-5, with D possibly being TRBD1 (5 bases). V lost 5 bases to trimming and J lost 0 bases, with 14 bases between them. This CDR3 spans 16 amino acids. CDR1 is MDHEN, CDR2 SYDVKM, per germline.

The V gene is TRBV7-2, the J gene TRBJ2-7; D is uncertain. CDR3 length: 12 residues. Germline CDR1 is SGHTA and CDR2 is FQGNSA. Trimming took off 4 bases at V and 6 bases at J, with 10 bases between the two ends. CDR3 amino acids: CASSSNLGEQYF. DNA for the CDR3: TGTGCCAGCAGCTCCAACCTCGGCGAGCAGTACTTC.

This clone was seen just once. The rearrangement links TRBV5-6 to TRBJ2-3; 7 bases line up with TRBD1. The CDR3 sequence is 19 residues long. V shed 0 bases, J shed 0 bases, and the junction held 13 bases outside the gene matches. The germline V gene has CDR1 SGHDT and CDR2 YYEEEE. The CDR3 protein is CASSLGRLGTATSTDTQYF. The DNA for the CDR3 is TGTGCCAGCAGCTTGGGGCGGCTTGGGACAGCTACTAGCACAGATACGCAGTATTTT. The entire variable domain, with the rest obtained from reference TRBV5-6 and TRBJ2-3, is as follows: DAGVTQSPTHLIKTRGQQVTLRCSPKSGHDTVSWYQQALGQGPQFIFQYYEEEERQRGNFPDRFSGHQFPNYSSELNVNALLLGDSALYLCASSLGRLGTATSTDTQYFGPGTRLTVL.

The genes are TRBV5-1 and TRBJ1-1; 10 positions agree with TRBD1. With 4 bases clipped from V and 8 bases from J, the junction kept 14 bases outside the gene matches. Germline CDR1 and CDR2: SGHRS and YFSETQ. The CDR3 spans 16 residues. This chain's CDR3 is CASSGAGTGVVGEAFF. CDR3 in DNA: TGCGCCAGCAGCGGAGCCGGGACAGGGGTAGTGGGGGAAGCTTTCTTT.

This sequence joins TRBV29-1 and TRBJ2-7; D gene uncertain. The CDR3 extends over 13 amino acids. The ends were cut back, 0 bases at V and 8 bases at J, with 14 bases in the middle. Germline V lookup: CDR1 SQVTM, CDR2 ANQGSEA. This CDR3 is CSVEDKLATKQYF. Here the CDR3 DNA reads TGCAGCGTTGAAGATAAACTGGCTACGAAGCAGTACTTC.

The J gene is TRBJ2-7, the V gene TRBV5-5; 7 positions match TRBD1. Germline V gives CDR1 SGHKS, CDR2 YYEKEE (reference sequence). V shed 0 bases, J shed 2 bases, and the junction held 5 bases outside the gene matches. CDR3 length: 15 amino acids. CDR3 nucleotides: TGTGCCAGCAGCTTGGCCCTGGACAGGACCTACGAGCAGTACTTC. It specifies CASSLALDRTYEQYF. The full variable domain, with the rest looked up from reference TRBV5-5 and TRBJ2-7, is DAGVTQSPTHLIKTRGQQVTLRCSPISGHKSVSWYQQVLGQGPQFIFQYYEKEERGRGNFPDRFSARQFPNYSSELNVNALLLGDSALYLCASSLALDRTYEQYFGPGTRLTVT.

The rearrangement links TRBV27 to TRBJ2-7, with D tentatively TRBD2 (6 bases). Trimming took 2 bases from V and 1 from J, leaving 15 bases between them. The CDR3 has 16 residues. The germline V gene encodes CDR1 MNHEY and CDR2 SMNVEV (reference sequence). CDR3 amino acids: CASSLKVGGGSYEQYF. The CDR3 DNA sequence: TGTGCCAGCAGTTTAAAGGTGGGAGGCGGATCCTACGAGCAGTACTTC.

The rearrangement uses TRBV10-3 and TRBJ2-3; a possible D gene is TRBD1 (5 bases). Deletions cut 6 bases from V and 3 bases from J, with 16 bases between. CDR3 length: 15 amino acids. The V gene's germline CDR1 is ENHRY and CDR2 SYGVKD. The CDR3 region has the DNA TGTGCCATCAGCGCCCAGGGATTGGGGACAGATACGCAGTATTTT. Its translation: CAISAQGLGTDTQYF.

V gene TRBV2 combines with J gene TRBJ1-1; 7 nucleotides agree with TRBD1. Trimming removed 6 bases from V and 4 bases from J; junction bases left unmatched: 5. Germline V gene lookup returns CDR1 SNHLY and CDR2 FYNNEI. This CDR3 contains 13 residues. The CDR3 DNA reads as TGTGCCAGCAGGACGACAGGGATCACTGAAGCTTTCTTT. It translates to CASRTTGITEAFF.

This sequence joins TRBV28 and TRBJ2-5; 8 bases are shared with TRBD1. The length of the CDR3 is 14 residues. Looked up from germline, CDR1 is MDHEN and CDR2 is SYDVKM. The junction had 9 bases not matched to a gene; V was cut back by 7 bases and J by 5 bases. CDR3 in DNA: TGTGCCAGCACTCCCGCAGGGGGCGGTGAGACCCAGTACTTC. It codes for CASTPAGGGETQYF.

The V gene is TRBV20-1, the J gene TRBJ2-1, with no clear D. CDR1 and CDR2 (germline): DFQATT, SNEGSKA (reference sequence). The ends were cut back, 1 base at V and 12 bases at J, with 7 bases in the middle. There are 10 residues in the CDR3. Here the CDR3 reads CSARGVPQFF. CDR3 bases: TGCAGTGCTAGAGGGGTCCCGCAGTTCTTC.

With regard to this clone: Different DNA sequences within this sample yield the same CDR3. V gene TRBV5-4 combines with J gene TRBJ1-4; D gene unclear. The CDR3 has 14 amino acids. Germline assignment: CDR1 SGHNT and CDR2 YYREEE (reference sequence). V was cut by 0 bases and J by 3 bases, with 6 bases left in between. CDR3 nucleotides: TGTGCCAGCAGCTTGGCTGGGTCTAATGAAAAACTGTTTTTT. Its translation: CASSLAGSNEKLFF.

The chain couples TRBV5-1 to TRBJ2-1; 13 bases match TRBD2. V lost 4 bases to trimming and J lost 6 bases; unmatched junction nucleotides: 13. The CDR3 sequence is 18 residues long. CDR1 is SGHRS, CDR2 YFSETQ, per germline. The DNA for the CDR3 is TGCGCCAGCAGCGAGTATTATCGGGGGACTAGCGGGATCAATGAGCAGTTCTTC. It is translated as CASSEYYRGTSGINEQFF.

The chain has TRBV5-1 and TRBJ2-1; 11 bases line up with TRBD2. The germline V gene has CDR1 SGHRS and CDR2 YFSETQ. The CDR3 totals 16 residues. V gave up 2 bases and J gave up 6 bases; unmatched junction bases: 7. The CDR3 region is CASSFSGREVGNEQFF. CDR3 in DNA: TGCGCCAGCAGCTTTAGCGGGAGGGAAGTGGGCAATGAGCAGTTCTTC.

This chain uses TRBV19 with TRBJ1-2; D is unclear. Between the trimmed V and J ends, which lost 7 bases and 2 bases, there was a span of 8 bases. The CDR3 covers 12 residues. Germline-derived CDR1 and CDR2 are LNHDA and SQIVND (reference sequence). The CDR3 spells CASKRLNYGYTF. Here the CDR3 DNA reads TGTGCCAGTAAAAGGCTAAACTATGGCTACACCTTC.